The subject of this entry is one T cell receptor beta chain. Profiled with immunoSEQ multiplex PCR; TCRdb holds only in-frame clones, not every one. This table has about 41,000 clones, approximately 80% appearing once. The sample is drawn from a study of PD-1 blockade in classical Hodgkin lymphoma. The trim removed 5 bases at V and 0 bases at J, leaving 17 bases unmatched. This CDR3 contains 20 residues. Germline V lookup: CDR1 MNHEY, CDR2 SMNVEV (reference sequence). Each patient's relapse followed autologous stem cell transplantation, and brentuximab vedotin exposure varied. The source of this sequence is a human donor with classical Hodgkin lymphoma. This chain connects TRBV27 to TRBJ2-1, with 9 bases fitting TRBD2. The specimen was peripheral blood mononuclear cells (PBMCs), collected at baseline. CDR3 coding DNA: TGTGCCAGCAGTAACATAGCGGGAGTCGAGACATCCAGCTCCTACAATGAGCAGTTCTTC. As protein: CASSNIAGVETSSSYNEQFF.